The 24 T cell receptor beta chains below were found in one sample sequenced in a study of blood T cells in healthy people across ages. With a J-beta primer mix and a sample-barcoded 5' primer, a second PCR ran about 6 to 11 cycles. TCRdb passed the 5' RACE reads through MiXCR, listing each CDR3 protein once. Of some 670,000 distinct CDR3 sequences in the sample, around 50% were seen once. The specimen sequenced was blood. The receptors shown here come from a woman older than 75 in good health.

DNA of the CDR3: TGTGCCAGCAGCTTAAGATCTCGGACTTACAATTATGAGCAGTTCTTC. This sequence encodes CASSLRSRTYNYEQFF. V gene TRBV11-2 combines with J gene TRBJ2-1; the D gene is possibly TRBD2 (5 bases). The CDR3 is 16 residues long. Trimming cost V 2 bases and J 8 bases, with 19 bases left between them. Germline values: CDR1 SGHAT, CDR2 FQNNGV.

The V and J genes are TRBV20-1 and TRBJ2-7; D might be TRBD2 (5 bases). The V end lost 6 bases, the J end lost 0 bases, and 15 bases lay between the germline ends. CDR3 length: 14 amino acids. Germline V CDR1 and CDR2: DFQATT, SNEGSKA (reference sequence). CDR3 DNA sequence: TGCAGTGCCAGCGGTGTCGGCAGCTCCTACGAGCAGTACTTC. It is translated as CSASGVGSSYEQYF.

This clonotype was counted between two and nine times. CDR3 in DNA: TGTGCCATCAGCGGACAGGGGAATGAGCAGTTCTTC. It specifies CAISGQGNEQFF. The chain uses TRBV10-3 and TRBJ2-1, with TRBD1 matching over 9 bases. This CDR3 is built from 12 residues. V was clipped by 6 bases and J by 7 bases; unmatched bases: 1. Looked up from germline, CDR1 is ENHRY and CDR2 is SYGVKD.

This chain uses TRBV7-2 with TRBJ1-1; D is unclear. The germline gives CDR1 SGHTA, CDR2 FQGNSA. The CDR3 runs to 12 residues. V was cut by 6 bases and J by 7 bases, with 12 bases left in between. In DNA, the CDR3 is TGTGCCAGCAGTTCCTTTGCTAGTGAAGCTTTCTTT. It specifies CASSSFASEAFF.

The chain uses TRBV15 and TRBJ2-1; 7 nucleotides line up with TRBD2. Germline V lookup: CDR1 LNHNV, CDR2 YYDKDF (reference sequence). Trimming at V came to 3 bases and at J to 8 bases, leaving 10 bases not matched to a gene. The CDR3 sequence is 15 residues long. The CDR3 sequence is CATSRLGDYADEQFF. The DNA for the CDR3 is TGTGCCACCAGCAGGCTGGGGGACTATGCGGATGAGCAGTTCTTC.

Only a few counts were recorded for this clonotype. V is TRBV9 and J is TRBJ2-1; the D gene is possibly TRBD2 (5 bases). CDR3 length: 14 residues. Germline CDR1 and CDR2: SGDLS and YYNGEE. V shed 4 bases and J shed 5 bases, with 13 bases lying between them. The DNA of the CDR3 is TGTGCCAGCAGCCCCTCGGGGTTCCACAATGAGCAGTTCTTC. Its protein product is CASSPSGFHNEQFF.

The J gene is TRBJ2-7, the V gene TRBV25-1; D remains unclear. V was shortened by 1 base and J by 0 bases, with 10 bases between the two germline ends. Per germline, CDR1 MGHDK and CDR2 SYGVNS. This CDR3 has 15 amino acids. The CDR3 sequence: CASSEFPVGSYEQYF. The DNA for the CDR3 is TGTGCCAGCAGTGAATTCCCCGTCGGCTCCTACGAGCAGTACTTC.

This clonotype was observed a single time. The genes are TRBV20-1 and TRBJ2-7; no definite D call. The CDR3 contains 14 residues. Germline lookup yields CDR1 DFQATT and CDR2 SNEGSKA (reference sequence). V was pared by 8 bases and J by 0 bases, with 17 bases between. The CDR3 DNA is TGCAGTCCTACCGACCGAATCAGCTCCTACGAGCAGTACTTC. Protein product: CSPTDRISSYEQYF.

This chain uses TRBV12-3 or TRBV12-4 with TRBJ1-4; no firm D call. The V end lost 6 bases, the J end lost 4 bases, and 12 bases lay between the germline ends. CDR3 length: 14 residues. The CDR3 DNA follows: TGTGCCAGCAGACACAGCGATCATAATGAAAAACTGTTTTTT. As protein: CASRHSDHNEKLFF.

This clonotype has just a few counts. V and J are TRBV4-1 and TRBJ1-1, with 8 bases aligning to TRBD1. This CDR3 has 17 residues. V dropped 3 bases and J dropped 5; count of bases not matched to a gene: 14. The germline gives CDR1 MGHRA, CDR2 YSYEKL. Here the CDR3 DNA reads TGCGCCAGCAGCCACAGATGGGGAACAGGGGGAATAACTGAAGCTTTCTTT. This codes for CASSHRWGTGGITEAFF.

This clonotype was counted many times. The genes are TRBV25-1 and TRBJ2-4; D is ambiguous. CDR3 size: 13 residues. Germline V gene data show CDR1 as MGHDK and CDR2 as SYGVNS. V was trimmed by 3 bases and J by 9 bases, leaving 12 bases between them. The CDR3 region has the DNA TGTGCCAGCAGTGATTCCAGGTCCCGCATTCAGTACTTC. Protein sequence: CASSDSRSRIQYF.

V usage is TRBV5-6 and J usage is TRBJ2-3; TRBD1 agrees at 8 bases. Per the germline V gene, CDR1 is SGHDT and CDR2 is YYEEEE. CDR3 length: 16 residues. Trimming took 1 base from V and 5 from J; bases not matched to a gene: 9. CDR3 sequence: CASSLPGQGIKDTQYF. The CDR3 coding sequence is TGTGCCAGCAGCTTGCCCGGACAGGGCATTAAAGATACGCAGTATTTT.

Turning to this clonotype: A much larger clone lies one base from this, so it may be a read error. CDR3 amino acids: CTSSLLAGHSSYEQYF. The CDR3 region has the DNA TGTACCAGCAGTTTGTTGGCGGGCCATAGCTCCTACGAGCAGTACTTC. V gene TRBV12-3 or TRBV12-4 combines with J gene TRBJ2-7, with D maybe TRBD2 (5 bases). The length of the CDR3 is 16 residues.

The CDR3 DNA reads as TGCAGTGCCAGCCTCGGGGTTGTTGGCAATCAGCCCCAGCATTTT. It translates to CSASLGVVGNQPQHF. The chain has TRBV20-1 and TRBJ1-5; no reliable D call. The CDR3 loop spans 15 amino acids. Germline lookup yields CDR1 DFQATT and CDR2 SNEGSKA (reference sequence). The V end lost 6 bases, the J end lost 2 bases, and 17 bases lay between the germline ends.

A note on this clonotype: A single base separates this from a much larger clone, so it may be a read error. The rearrangement links TRBV12-3 or TRBV12-4 to TRBJ2-7, with 12 bases aligning to TRBD2. The CDR3 length is 15 residues. The DNA for the CDR3 is TGTGCCAACAGTTCCTGGACTAGCGGGACGTACGAGCAGTACTTC. It encodes CANSSWTSGTYEQYF.

The chain has TRBV27 and TRBJ2-1; D is possibly TRBD2 (5 bases). The CDR3 runs 15 residues. With 3 bases removed from V and 7 bases from J, the gap between germline ends came to 16 bases. Germline V lookup: CDR1 MNHEY, CDR2 SMNVEV (reference sequence). The CDR3 region is CASSFRSGSPNEQFF. The CDR3 DNA is TGTGCCAGCAGTTTCCGCAGCGGTTCCCCGAATGAGCAGTTCTTC.

The V and J genes are TRBV4-2 and TRBJ2-5, with a possible D match to TRBD2 (5 bases). There are 16 residues in the CDR3. V lost 2 bases to trimming and J lost 1 base, with 14 bases between them. Germline V lookup: CDR1 LGHNA, CDR2 YNFKEQ. The CDR3 nucleotides read TGTGCCAGCAGCCAACGAGTAGCGAGGGCCCAAGAGACCCAGTACTTC. Encoded protein: CASSQRVARAQETQYF.

This clonotype was observed once. The chain is built from TRBV6-5 and TRBJ2-7; D call uncertain. The CDR3 spans 11 residues. Germline V CDR1 and CDR2: MNHEY, SVGAGI. The V and J ends lost 8 bases and 5 bases respectively, with 10 bases between them. The CDR3 loop reads CASVYLDEQYF. As DNA, the CDR3 is TGTGCCAGCGTTTACCTCGACGAGCAGTACTTC.

V usage is TRBV5-6 and J usage is TRBJ2-1; D is perhaps TRBD2 (6 bases). Deletions cut 0 bases from V and 4 bases from J, with 11 bases between. The germline V gene has CDR1 SGHDT and CDR2 YYEEEE. The CDR3 extends over 15 amino acids. This CDR3 is CASSLGGKPYNEQFF. In nucleotides, the CDR3 is TGTGCCAGCAGCTTGGGCGGGAAGCCATACAATGAGCAGTTCTTC.

V gene TRBV28 combines with J gene TRBJ2-7; D unresolved. The CDR3 has 13 amino acids. Deletions cut 8 bases from V and 4 bases from J, with 15 bases between. Looked up from germline, CDR1 is MDHEN and CDR2 is SYDVKM. DNA of the CDR3: TGTGCCAGCTCTCGAAAGGGTGGGTACGAGCAGTACTTC. Translation: CASSRKGGYEQYF.

This clonotype has a count of ten or more. It may be a read error: a sequence one base away is much more abundant. The chain carries TRBV6-5 and TRBJ2-5; possible D gene TRBD1, 5 bases. Germline-derived CDR1 and CDR2 are MNHEY and SVGAGI. V was trimmed by 5 bases and J by 4 bases, leaving 14 bases between them. CDR3 length: 14 amino acids. CDR3 protein: CASSDQGRIETQYF. CDR3 sequence (DNA): TGTGCCAGCAGTGACCAGGGCAGAATAGAGACCCAGTACTTC.

The chain combines TRBV20-1 with TRBJ1-2; D unresolved. V lost 8 bases to trimming and J lost 2 bases, with 18 bases between them. Germline CDR1 and CDR2: DFQATT and SNEGSKA (reference sequence). The CDR3 is 14 amino acids. The CDR3 spells CSSQRIPRNYGYTF. The CDR3 region has the DNA TGCAGTTCCCAGAGGATCCCGAGAAACTATGGCTACACCTTC.

This clonotype was counted at least ten times. The rearrangement joins TRBV27 to TRBJ2-3; D possibly corresponds to TRBD1 (6 bases). The CDR3 runs 16 residues. Germline V gives CDR1 MNHEY, CDR2 SMNVEV (reference sequence). With 5 bases removed from V and 1 base from J, the gap between germline ends came to 16 bases. CDR3 in amino acids: CASSPPNRVGTDTQYF. CDR3 nucleotides: TGTGCCAGCAGTCCCCCTAACAGGGTCGGCACAGATACGCAGTATTTT.

The J gene is TRBJ2-2, the V gene TRBV27; TRBD2 might be the D (6 bases). The CDR3 has 15 amino acids. The V gene's germline CDR1 is MNHEY and CDR2 SMNVEV (reference sequence). Trimming pared 5 bases from V and 9 bases from J, leaving 19 bases between. CDR3 DNA: TGTGCCAGCAGTCTCCGACTAGGGCAATTAAGGGAGCTGTTTTTT. Residues: CASSLRLGQLRELFF.